This T cell receptor beta chain derives from a study of response to subunit inactivated influenza vaccine. Study-level results: It was suggested by the authors that few new T cells are recruited by each seasonal influenza vaccination.

V shed 3 bases and J 5 bases; nucleotides not matched to a gene: 11. The CDR3 consists of 16 residues. This clonotype was recorded a few times. Its target is unknown. TCRdb reprocessed the RT-PCR reads with MiXCR, giving one entry per CDR3 protein. The repertoire consists of 250,000 to 350,000 distinct CDR3 sequences, with approximately 20% occurring once and the leading ten covering 10%. Specimen: PBMCs from blood, collected less than 22 months after vaccination. This chain joins TRBV12-3 or TRBV12-4 and TRBJ1-2, with TRBD1 matching over 8 bases. The source of this sequence is a man between 50 and 75 years old who received an inactivated influenza vaccine. The CDR3 protein is CASSFLVQGAGYGYTF. The CDR3 coding sequence is TGTGCCAGCAGTTTTTTGGTCCAGGGGGCGGGGTATGGCTACACCTTC.